Listed below are T cell receptor beta chains from one sample, sequenced in a study of blood T cell repertoires in COVID-19. The table came from immunoSEQ multiplex PCR; TCRdb's copy has only in-frame clones and leaves some out. The top ten clones hold roughly 0.86% of a sample with about 110,000 clones, 70% to 75% of them seen once. Input material: peripheral blood. Receptors were obtained from a human donor with acute or convalescent COVID-19. The donor label of this sample is uncertain. Each CDR3 is given with its conserved first and last residue. A D gene is named only where the DNA matches it firmly. Rows may omit the clone size; those that give it use once, few, many or a size class.

j_call v_call clone_size d_call cdr3_aa cdr3_nt
TRBJ2-3 TRBV5-1 NA NA CASSSGQTDTQYF TGCGCCAGCAGCTCCGGACAGACAGATACGCAGTATTTT
TRBJ1-4 TRBV4-1 NA NA CASSQDLRKLFF TGCGCCAGCAGCCAAGATCTTCGAAAACTGTTTTTT
TRBJ1-5 TRBV5-6 NA NA CASSLSENQPQHF TGTGCCAGCAGCTTGAGCGAAAATCAGCCCCAGCATTTT
TRBJ2-2 TRBV10-3 NA TRBD1 CAIGAGTGETGELFF TGTGCCATCGGGGCCGGGACAGGGGAAACCGGGGAGCTGTTTTTT
TRBJ1-6 TRBV6-1 NA TRBD1 CASSKFGQGNSPLHF TGTGCCAGCAGTAAATTCGGACAGGGTAATTCACCCCTCCACTTT
TRBJ2-2 TRBV7-9 NA NA CASSLAPEAGELFF TGTGCCAGCAGCTTAGCCCCCGAGGCCGGGGAGCTGTTTTTT
TRBJ1-3 TRBV11-2 NA NA CASSPSGGPSGNTIYF TGTGCCAGCAGCCCCTCCGGAGGTCCCTCTGGAAACACCATATATTTT
TRBJ1-3 TRBV9 NA NA CASSAGVMSSGNTIYF TGTGCCAGCAGCGCAGGGGTCATGAGCTCTGGAAACACCATATATTTT
TRBJ1-2 TRBV9 NA TRBD1 CASSSTTGGDGYTF TGTGCCAGCAGCTCGACGACAGGGGGAGACGGCTACACCTTC
TRBJ2-5 TRBV6-4 NA NA CASSPVKARETQYF TGTGCCAGCTCTCCAGTCAAGGCGAGGGAGACCCAGTACTTC
TRBJ2-2 TRBV11-3 once TRBD2 CASSGRGLAGTGELFF TGTGCCAGCAGCGGGCGTGGCCTAGCGGGCACCGGGGAGCTGTTTTTT
TRBJ2-1 TRBV2 NA NA CARKDMSSYNEQFF TGTGCGAGAAAGGACATGAGCTCCTACAATGAGCAGTTCTTC
TRBJ2-7 TRBV28 NA TRBD2 CASSSPASGGVGEQYF TGTGCCAGCAGTTCCCCAGCTAGCGGGGGGGTGGGAGAGCAGTACTTC
TRBJ1-4 TRBV5-1 NA TRBD1 CASSLGTGLGTNEKLFF TGCGCCAGCAGCTTGGGGACAGGGTTAGGCACTAATGAAAAACTGTTTTTT
TRBJ1-2 TRBV10-1 NA NA CASSATDFSEVDGYTF TGCGCCAGCAGTGCGACGGACTTTTCGGAGGTGGATGGCTACACCTTC
TRBJ2-2 TRBV9 once TRBD2 CASSVGGLAGFNTGELFF TGTGCCAGCAGCGTAGGGGGCCTAGCGGGGTTTAACACCGGGGAGCTGTTTTTT
TRBJ1-1 TRBV20-1 NA NA CSASRQVEAFF TGCAGTGCTAGTCGACAGGTTGAAGCTTTCTTT
TRBJ1-2 TRBV28 NA NA CASTSGGTGGYTF TGTGCCAGCACCTCCGGGGGGACGGGTGGCTACACCTTC
TRBJ2-5 TRBV5-6 NA TRBD1 CASSLLGQRKETQYF TGTGCCAGCAGCCTATTGGGACAGAGAAAAGAGACCCAGTACTTC
TRBJ2-5 TRBV2 NA NA CASSGRKGLETQYF TGTGCCAGCAGTGGCCGGAAGGGGCTTGAGACCCAGTACTTC
TRBJ2-3 TRBV24-1 NA TRBD2 CATAGGGTDTQYF TGTGCCACCGCGGGGGGAGGAACAGATACGCAGTATTTT
TRBJ2-1 TRBV21-1 NA NA CASTADRAGSYNEQFF TGTGCCAGCACCGCAGACAGGGCGGGATCCTACAATGAGCAGTTCTTC
TRBJ2-1 TRBV10-1 NA TRBD2 CASSDPGTRHEQFF TGCGCCAGCAGTGACCCCGGGACTAGGCATGAGCAGTTCTTC
TRBJ2-2 TRBV5-6 NA TRBD1 CASSLRGQTGELFF TGTGCCAGCAGCCTACGGGGACAGACCGGGGAGCTGTTTTTT
TRBJ2-2 TRBV2 NA TRBD1 CASSSGTGPGELFF TGTGCCAGCAGTTCCGGGACAGGCCCCGGGGAGCTGTTTTTT
TRBJ1-3 TRBV3-1/TRBV3-2 NA TRBD1 CASSPWDRGNTIYF TGTGCCAGCAGCCCTTGGGACAGAGGAAACACCATATATTTT
TRBJ2-1 TRBV28 NA TRBD2 CASSLRASGGVGNEQFF TGTGCCAGCAGTCTCCGGGCTAGCGGGGGGGTAGGGAATGAGCAGTTCTTC
TRBJ2-5 TRBV19 NA NA CASSIRGWQETQYF TGTGCCAGTAGTATCCGGGGTTGGCAAGAGACCCAGTACTTC
TRBJ2-5 TRBV10-2 NA NA CASRGHSETQYF TGCGCCAGCAGGGGACATTCAGAGACCCAGTACTTC